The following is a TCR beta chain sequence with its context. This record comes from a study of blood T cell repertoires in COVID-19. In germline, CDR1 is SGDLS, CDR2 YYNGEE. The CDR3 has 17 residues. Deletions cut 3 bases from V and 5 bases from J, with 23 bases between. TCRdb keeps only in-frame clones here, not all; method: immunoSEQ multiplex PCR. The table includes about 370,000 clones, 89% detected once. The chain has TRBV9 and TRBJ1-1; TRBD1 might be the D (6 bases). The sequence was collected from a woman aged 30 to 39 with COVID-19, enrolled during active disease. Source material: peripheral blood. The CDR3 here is CASSAAPNRQDGTEAFF. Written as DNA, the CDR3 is TGTGCCAGCAGCGCTGCCCCTAACCGACAGGATGGAACTGAAGCTTTCTTT.